The T cell receptor beta chain under discussion was sequenced for a study of blood T cells in healthy people across ages. Study-wide findings and caveats: Donors of long life had a larger count of naive CD4+ cells and greater diversity than aged donors.

Germline V lookup: CDR1 DFQATT, CDR2 SNEGSKA (reference sequence). The CDR3 runs 13 residues. Trimming took off 2 bases at V and 4 bases at J, with 9 bases between the two ends. On this clonotype itself: The antigen is unknown.

Primers used in a second PCR of roughly 6 to 12 cycles were a sample-barcoded 5' primer and a J-beta primer mix. A template-switch adaptor that had 12 random nucleotides put a tag on each cDNA molecule. MiXCR was run by TCRdb on the 5' RACE reads, yielding one entry per CDR3 protein. The table shows about 1.5 million distinct CDR3 sequences, with roughly 43% occurring only once. In each sample, at least 6.5 million PBMCs were isolated. With each sample, at least 5 micrograms of total RNA were extracted. Input material: blood. The gene calls are TRBV20-1 and TRBJ2-1; D unclear. This receptor was taken from a woman aged 18-35 years in good health. CDR3 amino acids: CSARSDTYNEQFF. The CDR3 nucleotides read TGCAGTGCTAGAAGTGACACGTACAATGAGCAGTTCTTC.